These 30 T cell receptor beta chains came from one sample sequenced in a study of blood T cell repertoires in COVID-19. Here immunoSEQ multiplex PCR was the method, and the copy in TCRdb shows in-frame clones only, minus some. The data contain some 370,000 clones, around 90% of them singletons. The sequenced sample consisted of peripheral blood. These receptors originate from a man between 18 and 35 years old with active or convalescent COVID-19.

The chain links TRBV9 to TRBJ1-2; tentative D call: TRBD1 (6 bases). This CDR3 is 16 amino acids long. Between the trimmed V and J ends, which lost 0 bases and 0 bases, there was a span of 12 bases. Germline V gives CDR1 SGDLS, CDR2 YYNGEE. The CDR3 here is CASSVGGGATNYGYTF. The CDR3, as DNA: TGTGCCAGCAGCGTAGGTGGGGGGGCAACTAACTATGGCTACACCTTC.

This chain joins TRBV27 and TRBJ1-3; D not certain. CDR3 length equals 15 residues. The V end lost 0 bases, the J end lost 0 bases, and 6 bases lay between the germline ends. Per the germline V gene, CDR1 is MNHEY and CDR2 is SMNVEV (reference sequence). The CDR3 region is CASSLSANSGNTIYF. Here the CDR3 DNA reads TGTGCCAGCAGTTTATCCGCGAACTCTGGAAACACCATATATTTT.

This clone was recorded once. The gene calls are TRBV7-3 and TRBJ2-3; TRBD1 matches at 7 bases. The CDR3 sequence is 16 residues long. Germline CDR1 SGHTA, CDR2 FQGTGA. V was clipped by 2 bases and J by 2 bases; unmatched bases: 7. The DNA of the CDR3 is TGTGCCAGCAGCTTATTGGGGACAGCCTACACAGATACGCAGTATTTT. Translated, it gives CASSLLGTAYTDTQYF.

As DNA, the CDR3 is TGTGCCAGCTCACCAACGGGAAGGGATCAGCCCCAGCATTTT. Translating gives CASSPTGRDQPQHF. The chain links TRBV18 to TRBJ1-5, with D unclear. Trimming removed 2 bases from V and 5 bases from J, with 10 bases in between. Looked up from germline, CDR1 is KGHSH and CDR2 is LQKENI. This CDR3 has 14 amino acids.

CDR3 protein: CASSVGGTTNYGYTF. Written as DNA, the CDR3 is TGTGCCAGCAGCGTAGGCGGCACAACTAACTATGGCTACACCTTC. The chain uses TRBV9 and TRBJ1-2; no clear D gene. V was shortened by 0 bases and J by 0 bases, with 9 bases between the two germline ends. CDR1 and CDR2 from the germline V gene are SGDLS and YYNGEE. The CDR3 loop spans 15 amino acids.

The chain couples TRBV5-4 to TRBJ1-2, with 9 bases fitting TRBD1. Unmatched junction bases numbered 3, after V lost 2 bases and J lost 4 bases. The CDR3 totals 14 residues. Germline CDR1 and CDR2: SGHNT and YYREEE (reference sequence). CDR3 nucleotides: TGTGCCAGCAGCTTTGGGACAGGGACCTATGGCTACACCTTC. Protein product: CASSFGTGTYGYTF.

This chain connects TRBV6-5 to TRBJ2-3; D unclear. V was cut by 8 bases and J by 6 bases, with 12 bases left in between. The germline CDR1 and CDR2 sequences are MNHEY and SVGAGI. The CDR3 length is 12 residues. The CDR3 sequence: CASRLGRDTQYF. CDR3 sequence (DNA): TGTGCCAGCCGGCTGGGCAGGGATACGCAGTATTTT.

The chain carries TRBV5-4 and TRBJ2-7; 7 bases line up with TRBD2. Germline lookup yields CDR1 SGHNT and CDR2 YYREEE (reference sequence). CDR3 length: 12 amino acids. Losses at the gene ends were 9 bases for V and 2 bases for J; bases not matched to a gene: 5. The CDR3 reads CATAGEAYEQYF. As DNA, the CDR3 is TGTGCCACCGCGGGAGAAGCCTACGAGCAGTACTTC.

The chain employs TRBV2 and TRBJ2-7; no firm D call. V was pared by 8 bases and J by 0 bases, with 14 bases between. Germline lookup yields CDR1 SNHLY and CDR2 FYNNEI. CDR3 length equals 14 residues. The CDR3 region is CASFRRITSYEQYF. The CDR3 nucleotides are TGTGCCAGCTTCCGCAGGATCACCTCCTACGAGCAGTACTTC. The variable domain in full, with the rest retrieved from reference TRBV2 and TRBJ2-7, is EPEVTQTPSHQVTQMGQEVILRCVPISNHLYFYWYRQILGQKVEFLVSFYNNEISEKSEIFDDQFSVERPDGSNFTLKIRSTKLEDSAMYFCASFRRITSYEQYFGPGTRLTVT.

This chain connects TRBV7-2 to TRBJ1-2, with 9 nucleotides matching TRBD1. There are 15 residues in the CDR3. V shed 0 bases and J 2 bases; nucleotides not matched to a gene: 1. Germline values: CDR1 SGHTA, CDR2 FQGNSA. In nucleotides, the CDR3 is TGTGCCAGCAGCTTAGCGGGGACAGGGAACTATGGCTACACCTTC. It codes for CASSLAGTGNYGYTF.

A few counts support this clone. The CDR3 here is CASSIFISGVEKLFF. The CDR3 DNA follows: TGTGCCAGCAGTATATTTATATCGGGGGTCGAAAAACTGTTTTTT. This chain connects TRBV27 to TRBJ1-4, with TRBD1 as a possible D gene (5 bases). Germline CDR1 is MNHEY and CDR2 is SMNVEV (reference sequence). Trimming removed 5 bases at V and 8 bases at J, with 18 bases between. This CDR3 has 15 amino acids.

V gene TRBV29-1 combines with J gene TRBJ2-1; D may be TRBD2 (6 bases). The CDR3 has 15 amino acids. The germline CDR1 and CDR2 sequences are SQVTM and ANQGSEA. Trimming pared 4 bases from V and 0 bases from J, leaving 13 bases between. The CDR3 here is CSVVGVTSSYNEQFF. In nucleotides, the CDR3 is TGCAGCGTTGTGGGGGTGACTAGCTCCTACAATGAGCAGTTCTTC.

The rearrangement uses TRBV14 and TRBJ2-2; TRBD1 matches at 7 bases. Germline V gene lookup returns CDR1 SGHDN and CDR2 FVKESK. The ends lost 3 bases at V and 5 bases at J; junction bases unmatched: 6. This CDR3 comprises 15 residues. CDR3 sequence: CASSHRQGRTGELFF. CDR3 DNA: TGTGCCAGCAGCCATAGACAGGGTCGAACCGGGGAGCTGTTTTTT.

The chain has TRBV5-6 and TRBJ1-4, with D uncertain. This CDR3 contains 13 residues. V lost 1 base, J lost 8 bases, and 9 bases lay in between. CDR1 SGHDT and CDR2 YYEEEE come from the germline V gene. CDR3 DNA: TGTGCCAGCAGCTTGCTTTCGGTAGAAAAACTGTTTTTT. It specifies CASSLLSVEKLFF. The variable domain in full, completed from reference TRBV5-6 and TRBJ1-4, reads DAGVTQSPTHLIKTRGQQVTLRCSPKSGHDTVSWYQQALGQGPQFIFQYYEEEERQRGNFPDRFSGHQFPNYSSELNVNALLLGDSALYLCASSLLSVEKLFFGSGTQLSVL.

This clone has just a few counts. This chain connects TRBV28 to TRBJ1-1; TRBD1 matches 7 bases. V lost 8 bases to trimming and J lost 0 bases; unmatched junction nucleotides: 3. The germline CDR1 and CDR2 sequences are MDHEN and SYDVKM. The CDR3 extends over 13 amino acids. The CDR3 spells CASHRGLNTEAFF. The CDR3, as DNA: TGTGCCAGCCACAGGGGTCTGAACACTGAAGCTTTCTTT. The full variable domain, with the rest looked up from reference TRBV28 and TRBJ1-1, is DVKVTQSSRYLVKRTGEKVFLECVQDMDHENMFWYRQDPGLGLRLIYFSYDVKMKEKGDIPEGYSVSREKKERFSLILESASTNQTSMYLCASHRGLNTEAFFGQGTRLTVV.

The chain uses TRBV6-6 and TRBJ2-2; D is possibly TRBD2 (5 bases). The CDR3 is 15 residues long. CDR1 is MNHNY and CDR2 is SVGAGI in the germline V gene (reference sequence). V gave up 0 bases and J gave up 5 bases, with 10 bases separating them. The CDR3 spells CASSYSEATTGELFF. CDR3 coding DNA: TGTGCCAGCAGTTACTCGGAGGCTACTACCGGGGAGCTGTTTTTT.

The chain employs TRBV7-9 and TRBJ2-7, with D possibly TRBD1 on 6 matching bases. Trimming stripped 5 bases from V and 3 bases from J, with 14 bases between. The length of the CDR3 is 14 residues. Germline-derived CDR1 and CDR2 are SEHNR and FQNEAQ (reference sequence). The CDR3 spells CASSRGQGVYEQYF. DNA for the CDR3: TGTGCCAGCAGCCGGGGACAAGGGGTCTACGAGCAGTACTTC.

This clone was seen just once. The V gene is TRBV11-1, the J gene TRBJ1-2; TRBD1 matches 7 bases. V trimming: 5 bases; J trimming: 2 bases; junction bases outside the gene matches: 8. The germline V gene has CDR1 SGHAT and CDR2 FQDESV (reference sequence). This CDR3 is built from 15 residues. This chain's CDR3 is CASSPGGGLNYGYTF. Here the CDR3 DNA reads TGTGCCAGCAGCCCAGGGGGAGGATTGAACTATGGCTACACCTTC.

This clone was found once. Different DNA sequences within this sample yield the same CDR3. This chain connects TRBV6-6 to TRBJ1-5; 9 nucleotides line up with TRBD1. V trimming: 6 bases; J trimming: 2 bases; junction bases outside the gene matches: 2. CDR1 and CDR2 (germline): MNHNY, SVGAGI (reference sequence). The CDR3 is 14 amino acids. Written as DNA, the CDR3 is TGTGCCAGCAGCCGGGACAGGGGCAATCAGCCCCAGCATTTT. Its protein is CASSRDRGNQPQHF.

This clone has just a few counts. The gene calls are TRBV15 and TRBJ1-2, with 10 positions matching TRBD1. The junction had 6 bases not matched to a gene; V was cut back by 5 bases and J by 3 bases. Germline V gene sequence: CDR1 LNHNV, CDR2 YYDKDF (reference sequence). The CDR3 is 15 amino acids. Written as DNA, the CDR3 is TGTGCCACCAGCGGCGACAGGGGGCGCGACTATGGCTACACCTTC. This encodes CATSGDRGRDYGYTF.

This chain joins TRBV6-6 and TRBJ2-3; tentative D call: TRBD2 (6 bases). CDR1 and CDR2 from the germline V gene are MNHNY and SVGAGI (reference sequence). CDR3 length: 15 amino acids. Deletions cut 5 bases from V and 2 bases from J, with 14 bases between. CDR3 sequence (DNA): TGTGCCAGCAGTAGGCTAGCGAGCGCCACAGATACGCAGTATTTT. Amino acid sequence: CASSRLASATDTQYF.

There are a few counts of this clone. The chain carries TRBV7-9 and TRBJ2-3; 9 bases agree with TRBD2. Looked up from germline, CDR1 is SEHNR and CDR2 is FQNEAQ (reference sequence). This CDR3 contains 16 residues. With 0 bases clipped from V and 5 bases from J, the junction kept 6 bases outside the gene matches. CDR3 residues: CASSLAGGGALDTQYF. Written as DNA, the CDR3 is TGTGCCAGCAGCTTAGCCGGCGGGGGGGCTCTAGATACGCAGTATTTT.

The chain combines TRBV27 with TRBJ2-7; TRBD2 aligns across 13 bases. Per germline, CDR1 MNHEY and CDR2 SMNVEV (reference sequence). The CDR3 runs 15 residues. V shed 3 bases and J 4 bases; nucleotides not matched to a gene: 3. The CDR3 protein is CASSLTSGGLYEQYF. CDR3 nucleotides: TGTGCCAGCAGTTTGACTAGCGGGGGGCTGTACGAGCAGTACTTC.

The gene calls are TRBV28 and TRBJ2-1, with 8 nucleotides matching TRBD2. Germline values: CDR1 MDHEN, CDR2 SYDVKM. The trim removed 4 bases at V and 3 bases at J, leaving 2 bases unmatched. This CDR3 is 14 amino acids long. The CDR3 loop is CASSSAGDYNEQFF. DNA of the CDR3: TGTGCCAGCAGTTCAGCGGGGGACTACAATGAGCAGTTCTTC. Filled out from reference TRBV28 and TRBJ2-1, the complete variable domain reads DVKVTQSSRYLVKRTGEKVFLECVQDMDHENMFWYRQDPGLGLRLIYFSYDVKMKEKGDIPEGYSVSREKKERFSLILESASTNQTSMYLCASSSAGDYNEQFFGPGTRLTVL.

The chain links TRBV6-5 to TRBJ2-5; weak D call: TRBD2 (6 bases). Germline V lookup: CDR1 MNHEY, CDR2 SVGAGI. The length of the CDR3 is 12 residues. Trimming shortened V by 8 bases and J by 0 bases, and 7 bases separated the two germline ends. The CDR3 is CASRGYQETQYF. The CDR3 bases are TGTGCCAGCCGGGGGTACCAAGAGACCCAGTACTTC.

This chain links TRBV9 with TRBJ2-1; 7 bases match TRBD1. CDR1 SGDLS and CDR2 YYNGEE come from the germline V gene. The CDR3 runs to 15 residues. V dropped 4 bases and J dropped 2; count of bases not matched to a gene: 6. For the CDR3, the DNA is TGTGCCAGCAGCACCCGACAGGGAACCTACAATGAGCAGTTCTTC. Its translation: CASSTRQGTYNEQFF.

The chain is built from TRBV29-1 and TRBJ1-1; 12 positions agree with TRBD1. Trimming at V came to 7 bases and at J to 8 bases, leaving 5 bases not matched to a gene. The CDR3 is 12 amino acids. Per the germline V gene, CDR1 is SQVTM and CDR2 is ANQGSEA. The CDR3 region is CSGGQGAREAFF. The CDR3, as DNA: TGCAGCGGGGGACAGGGGGCTCGGGAAGCTTTCTTT.

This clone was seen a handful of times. CDR3 coding DNA: TGTGCCAGCAGCTCCCAGGGTTTTGGAAACACCATATATTTT. Protein: CASSSQGFGNTIYF. V is TRBV7-3 and J is TRBJ1-3; D is perhaps TRBD1 (5 bases). CDR1 is SGHTA and CDR2 is FQGTGA in the germline V gene. This CDR3 comprises 14 residues. Trimming removed 4 bases from V and 3 bases from J, with 10 bases in between.

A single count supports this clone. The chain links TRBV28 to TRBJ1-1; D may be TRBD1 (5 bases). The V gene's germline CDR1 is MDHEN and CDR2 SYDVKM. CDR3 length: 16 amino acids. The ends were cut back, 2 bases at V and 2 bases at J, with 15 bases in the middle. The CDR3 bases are TGTGCCAGCAGTTTACTGCGGGGCCCAACTAACACTGAAGCTTTCTTT. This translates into CASSLLRGPTNTEAFF.

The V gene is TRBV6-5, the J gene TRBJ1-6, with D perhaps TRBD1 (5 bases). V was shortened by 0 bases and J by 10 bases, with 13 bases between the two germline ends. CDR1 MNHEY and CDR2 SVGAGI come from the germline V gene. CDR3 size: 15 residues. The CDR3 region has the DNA TGTGCCAGCAGTTACTCGAGCGGGGCGGAGTCACCCCTCCACTTT. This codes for CASSYSSGAESPLHF.